This TCR beta chain was retrieved from a study of T cells after posttransplantation cyclophosphamide. Study-level findings and limits: Tissue-infiltrating T cells from skin or gut overlapped little with blood T cells.

A marrow graft followed busulfan-fludarabine conditioning, with cyclophosphamide on days +3 and +4. The CDR3 has 15 residues. Per the germline V gene, CDR1 is MNHEY and CDR2 is SVGAGI. V shed 4 bases and J 5 bases; nucleotides not matched to a gene: 6. This clone has only a few counts. Its antigen remains unidentified. Assay: immunoSEQ multiplex PCR; the TCRdb copy retains only in-frame clones and omits some. Of some 5,700 clones detected, 1.8% appear once; the ten largest clones hold 28%. This sample comprised PBMCs, obtained almost 250 days after a stem cell transplant with posttransplant cyclophosphamide. This TCR derives from a male patient younger than 45 who received an allogeneic stem cell transplant from a related donor, was CMV-positive, and had no GVHD. Some T cells may be the graft donor's. This chain joins TRBV6-5 and TRBJ2-5; 11 positions agree with TRBD2. The CDR3 loop reads CASSFLAGGWETQYF. The CDR3 nucleotides are TGTGCCAGCAGTTTCTTAGCGGGGGGGTGGGAGACCCAGTACTTC.